Listed below are T cell receptor beta chains from one sample, sequenced in a study of tumor-infiltrating lymphocytes in primary liver carcinoma. TCRdb itself ran the multiplex PCR reads through MiXCR, one entry per CDR3 protein. The sample shows tens of thousands of distinct CDR3 sequences, 55% to 85% of them seen only once. Sequenced material: liver tumor tissue from sampling region 1. The receptors here all came from a man aged 40-55 years with primary liver carcinoma and hepatitis B virus infection. Both conserved end residues are part of each CDR3. Each record gives: J gene, V gene, CDR3 protein.

>TRBJ2-3|TRBV4-2
CVNSHAQGAEPDTQYF
>TRBJ2-5|TRBV11-2
CASGLGGLEETQYF
>TRBJ2-5|TRBV25-1
CASSNLGGEETQYF
>TRBJ2-1|TRBV28
CASSSRAGGPCNEQFF
>TRBJ2-2|TRBV25-1
CASSEFTEPGELFF
>TRBJ2-7|TRBV28
CASSLPGYEQYF
>TRBJ2-7|TRBV28
CASRSLAGAYERYF
>TRBJ1-2|TRBV4-1
CPSKPGYTF
>TRBJ2-1|TRBV7-2
CASSSYPSGRDNDQFF
>TRBJ2-7|TRBV20-1
CSAKPGGSYEQYF
>TRBJ2-5|TRBV11-2
CGSNLVSVGSRQETQYF